The TCR beta chain described here comes from a study of blood T cell repertoires in COVID-19. Trimming removed 0 bases from V and 5 bases from J, with 6 bases in between. The germline gives CDR1 SGHRS, CDR2 YFSETQ. The CDR3 is 13 amino acids. Assay used: immunoSEQ multiplex PCR; TCRdb lists only in-frame clones, some missing. The sample includes about 250,000 clones, roughly 80% seen only once; the top ten take roughly 7.9%. The sequence was obtained from an elderly woman with acute or convalescent COVID-19. This chain uses TRBV5-1 with TRBJ1-5; D is uncertain. Sample: peripheral blood. The CDR3 nucleotides are TGCGCCAGCAGCTTGGCGCCGGATCAGCCCCAGCATTTT. This codes for CASSLAPDQPQHF.